Presented here are 8 T cell receptor beta chains from one specimen sequenced in a study of shared clonotypes between healthy human individuals. Naive CD8 populations comprised CD45RO-negative cells positively selected for CCR7, excluding terminally differentiated effector memory CD45RA+ cells. Profiling relied on immunoSEQ multiplex PCR, and the TCRdb table lists in-frame clones only, not all of them. This table has about 2 million clones, about 95% appearing once. Sequenced input: naive CD8+ T cells sorted from blood. The receptor source for this set is a man between 18 and 35 years old in good health.

CDR3 coding DNA: TGTGCCAGCAGTTACTCCTACATGAACACTGAAGCTTTCTTT. As protein: CASSYSYMNTEAFF. The chain couples TRBV6-5 to TRBJ1-1; D unclear. V was cut by 0 bases and J by 0 bases, with 5 bases left in between. The V gene's germline CDR1 is MNHEY and CDR2 SVGAGI. This CDR3 comprises 14 residues.

In the case of this clone: Other DNA sequences in this specimen translate into the identical CDR3. The chain carries TRBV27 and TRBJ2-7, with D tentatively TRBD2 (5 bases). Trimming left V 3 bases short and J 0 bases short, with 9 bases between. Germline CDR1 reads MNHEY; CDR2 reads SMNVEV (reference sequence). The CDR3 has 14 amino acids. This chain's CDR3 is CASSFGGPSYEQYF. CDR3 DNA sequence: TGTGCCAGCAGTTTCGGCGGGCCCTCCTACGAGCAGTACTTC.

The chain recombines TRBV28 with TRBJ2-7; D assignment may be TRBD1 or TRBD2 (5 bases each). The CDR3 is 14 amino acids. The germline V and J ends were trimmed by 5 bases and 2 bases, with 13 bases remaining between them. The germline V gene encodes CDR1 MDHEN and CDR2 SYDVKM. The CDR3 DNA is TGTGCCAGCAGTAATGGGATGGGGGCCTACGAGCAGTACTTC. Translation gives CASSNGMGAYEQYF.

The sample holds one count of this clone. V gene TRBV30 combines with J gene TRBJ1-1; no definite D call. With 8 bases removed from V and 0 bases from J, the gap between germline ends came to 7 bases. CDR3 length: 11 residues. The germline V gene encodes CDR1 GTSNPN and CDR2 SVGIG (reference sequence). CDR3 in amino acids: CARRMNTEAFF. CDR3 sequence (DNA): TGTGCCCGACGTATGAACACTGAAGCTTTCTTT.

This clone was observed once. The chain employs TRBV10-3 and TRBJ1-1, with 7 bases matching TRBD1. This CDR3 has 19 amino acids. With 2 bases clipped from V and 0 bases from J, the junction kept 15 bases outside the gene matches. The germline V gene has CDR1 ENHRY and CDR2 SYGVKD. In nucleotides, the CDR3 is TGTGCCATCAGTGAGGTTTCCGGGACAGAGAAATCCGTGAACACTGAAGCTTTCTTT. This gives the protein CAISEVSGTEKSVNTEAFF.

The chain has TRBV6-5 and TRBJ2-5; the match to TRBD1 covers 8 bases. The trim removed 8 bases at V and 1 base at J, leaving 3 bases unmatched. CDR1 and CDR2 (germline): MNHEY, SVGAGI. The CDR3 runs 13 residues. DNA for the CDR3: TGTGCCAGCGCCGGGACAGGCCAAGAGACCCAGTACTTC. It encodes CASAGTGQETQYF.

This clone was detected once. The chain joins TRBV13 to TRBJ2-7, with D tentatively TRBD1 (5 bases). The CDR3 contains 14 residues. CDR1 and CDR2 (germline): PRHDT, FYEKMQ (reference sequence). The germline V and J ends were trimmed by 0 bases and 2 bases, with 8 bases remaining between them. CDR3 nucleotides: TGTGCCAGCAGCTTAGGGGACATCCCCTACGAGCAGTACTTC. It is translated as CASSLGDIPYEQYF.

This clone showed up just once. The V call is TRBV7-8, the J call TRBJ2-7; TRBD1 or TRBD2 may be the D gene (5 bases each). CDR1 is SGHVS, CDR2 FQNEAQ, per germline. The CDR3 runs to 16 residues. V lost 0 bases and J lost 3, with 15 bases in between. The CDR3 sequence: CASSLATRGEYYEQYF. The CDR3 DNA reads TGTGCCAGCAGCTTAGCTACGAGGGGCGAGTACTACGAGCAGTACTTC.